This T cell receptor (beta chain) was documented in a study of identical twins. The germline V gene has CDR1 DFQATT and CDR2 SNEGSKA (reference sequence). The CDR3 runs to 14 residues. V lost 5 bases and J 1 base, leaving 12 bases between the germline ends. Each cDNA held unique molecular identifiers, and template switching gave it a universal primer site. TCRdb independently ran MiXCR on the 5' RACE reads; one entry per CDR3 protein. The repertoire consists of a few hundred thousand distinct CDR3 sequences, with around a sixth occurring once and the leading ten covering 10% to 15%. In this sample, this clonotype turned up many times.

V gene TRBV20-1 combines with J gene TRBJ1-3, with D tentatively TRBD1 (6 bases). Input material: naive T cells sorted from blood. The source of this sequence is a man aged 45-65 years in good health. The CDR3 reads CSAEQGQSGNTIYF. In nucleotides, the CDR3 is TGCAGTGCTGAACAGGGACAATCTGGAAACACCATATATTTT.